This TCR beta chain was retrieved from a study of blood T cell repertoires in COVID-19. Across the study: The samples span acute and convalescent COVID-19 from the United States, Italy and Spain.

CDR1 and CDR2 (germline): MNHNY, SVGAGI (reference sequence). The trim removed 0 bases at V and 7 bases at J, leaving 8 bases unmatched. The CDR3 sequence is 15 residues long. The data were produced by immunoSEQ multiplex PCR, yet TCRdb's version contains in-frame clones alone and is incomplete. The table includes 250,000 to 300,000 clones, about 76% detected once. J is TRBJ1-2 and V is TRBV6-6; 7 positions agree with TRBD1. Material for sequencing was peripheral blood. The sequence was obtained from a woman in her sixties or seventies with active or convalescent COVID-19. The CDR3, as DNA: TGTGCCAGCAGTTACTCTGGAAGGGGGCAGGGTGGCTACACCTTC. This gives the protein CASSYSGRGQGGYTF.